The text below deals with one T cell receptor beta chain. The target antigen is unknown. The data were obtained in a study of PD-1 blockade in classical Hodgkin lymphoma. Study-level information: On a schedule of every 2 weeks, patients received nivolumab 3 mg/kg intravenously. Points from the study as a whole: Patients with a complete response exhibited baseline diversity comparable to newly diagnosed patients. Relative to healthy donors, newly diagnosed patients reportedly had lower baseline TCR diversity, which was reported as lower still in relapsed/refractory patients.

Every patient had relapsed following autologous stem cell transplantation, and cohorts differed in brentuximab vedotin exposure. Assay used: immunoSEQ multiplex PCR; TCRdb lists only in-frame clones, some missing. The sample consists of 13,000 to 15,000 clones, approximately 83% of them appearing once. CDR3 length: 16 residues. Germline V lookup: CDR1 MDHEN, CDR2 SYDVKM. Trimming took off 4 bases at V and 8 bases at J, with 18 bases between the two ends. The V and J genes are TRBV28 and TRBJ1-6, with no clear D. This TCR was recovered from a human donor with classical Hodgkin lymphoma. The sample was peripheral blood mononuclear cells (PBMCs), taken at baseline. The CDR3 coding sequence is TGTGCCAGCAGTTATAATCCCGGGCCACCGGATTCACCCCTCCACTTT. Translating it yields CASSYNPGPPDSPLHF.